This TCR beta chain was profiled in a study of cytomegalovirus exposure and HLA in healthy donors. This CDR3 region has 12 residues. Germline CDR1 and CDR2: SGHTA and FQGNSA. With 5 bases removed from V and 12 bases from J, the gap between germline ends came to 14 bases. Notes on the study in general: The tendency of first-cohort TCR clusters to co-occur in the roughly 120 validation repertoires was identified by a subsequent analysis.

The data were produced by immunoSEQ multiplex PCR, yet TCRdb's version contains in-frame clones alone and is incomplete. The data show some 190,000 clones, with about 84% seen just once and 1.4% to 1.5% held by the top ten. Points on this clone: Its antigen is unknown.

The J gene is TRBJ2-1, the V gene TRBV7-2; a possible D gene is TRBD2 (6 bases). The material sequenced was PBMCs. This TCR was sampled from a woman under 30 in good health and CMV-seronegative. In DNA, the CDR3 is TGTGCCAGCAGCCAATACCGGGAGCGGCAGTTCTTC. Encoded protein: CASSQYRERQFF.